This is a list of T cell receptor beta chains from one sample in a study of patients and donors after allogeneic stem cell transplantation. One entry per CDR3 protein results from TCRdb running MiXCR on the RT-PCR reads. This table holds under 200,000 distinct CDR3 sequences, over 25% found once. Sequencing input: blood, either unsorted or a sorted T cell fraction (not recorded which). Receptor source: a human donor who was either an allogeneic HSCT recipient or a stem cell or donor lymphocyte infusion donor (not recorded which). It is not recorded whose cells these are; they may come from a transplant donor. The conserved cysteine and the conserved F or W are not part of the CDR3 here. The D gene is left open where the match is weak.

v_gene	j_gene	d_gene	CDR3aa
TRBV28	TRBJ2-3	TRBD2	ASTEERGGTDTQY
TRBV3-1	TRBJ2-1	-	ASTRLGGHNEQF
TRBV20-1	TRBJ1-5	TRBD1	SARPMLDRANQPQH
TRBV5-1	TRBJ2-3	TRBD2	ASSFPTSGHPSTDTQY
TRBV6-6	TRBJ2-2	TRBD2	ASSLLAGPARIGELF
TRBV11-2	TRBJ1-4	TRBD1	ASSLVHRGAANEKLF
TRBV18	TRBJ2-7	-	ASSPPAQYGPYEQY
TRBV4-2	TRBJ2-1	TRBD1	ASSQIGQGDEQF
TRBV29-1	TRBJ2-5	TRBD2	SVERGLEETQY
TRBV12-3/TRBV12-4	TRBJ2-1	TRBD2	ASSLIPGASGKDEQF
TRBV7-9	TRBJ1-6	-	ASSWEGSGNSPLH
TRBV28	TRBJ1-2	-	ASREHLNYGYT
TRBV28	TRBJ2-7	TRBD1	ASTSSGTDTYEQY
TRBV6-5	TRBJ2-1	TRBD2	ASNNGRNNEQF
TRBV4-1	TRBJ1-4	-	ASSEPGTAGEKLF
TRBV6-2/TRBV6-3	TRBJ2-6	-	ASSSGDGAGANVLT
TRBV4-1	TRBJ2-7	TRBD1	ASSQIGQGAYEQY
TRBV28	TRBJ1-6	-	ASSPLSAGSPYNSPLH
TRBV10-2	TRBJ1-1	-	ASGSALNTEAF
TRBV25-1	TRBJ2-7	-	ASSEDSLAYEQY